A single sample gave rise to the 21 T cell receptor beta chains below, sequenced in a study of blood T cell repertoires in COVID-19. TCRdb keeps only in-frame clones here, not all; method: immunoSEQ multiplex PCR. The table has approximately 120,000 clones, 85% seen once. Sequencing was done on a sample of peripheral blood. All receptors derive from a woman of 80 years or more with COVID-19, enrolled during active disease.

This clone was detected once. The CDR3 DNA reads as TGTGCCAGCAGCGGGCAAAGACAGGGCTCCGAGCAGTACTTC. It codes for CASSGQRQGSEQYF. The chain links TRBV5-5 to TRBJ2-7; the match to TRBD1 covers 7 bases. V was pared by 4 bases and J by 6 bases, with 10 bases of the junction left unmatched. Germline loops: CDR1 SGHKS, CDR2 YYEKEE (reference sequence). The CDR3 runs to 14 residues.

The chain links TRBV5-8 to TRBJ2-3; unclear D gene. The ends were cut back, 2 bases at V and 1 base at J, with 11 bases in the middle. This CDR3 region has 15 residues. CDR1 and CDR2 from the germline V gene are SGHTS and YDEGEE. The CDR3 region is CASSFGDSGTDTQYF. DNA for the CDR3: TGTGCCAGCAGCTTTGGAGATAGTGGCACAGATACGCAGTATTTT.

V and J are TRBV7-9 and TRBJ2-3; 12 nucleotides line up with TRBD2. The CDR3 is 15 amino acids. Germline CDR1 and CDR2: SEHNR and FQNEAQ (reference sequence). The V and J ends lost 6 bases and 3 bases, in that order; junction bases with no gene match: 4. The CDR3 nucleotides read TGTGCCAGCAGTTCTACTAGCGGGAGGACAGATACGCAGTATTTT. It translates to CASSSTSGRTDTQYF.

This chain links TRBV9 with TRBJ2-2, with 7 bases matching TRBD2. Germline CDR1 SGDLS, CDR2 YYNGEE. The CDR3 runs to 15 residues. V shed 4 bases and J 4 bases; nucleotides not matched to a gene: 7. The CDR3 here is CASSLRPGGTGELFF. CDR3 coding DNA: TGTGCCAGCAGCCTCAGGCCGGGAGGCACCGGGGAGCTGTTTTTT.

This clone was counted a few times. The chain joins TRBV19 to TRBJ2-1; 8 positions match TRBD2. Trimming at V came to 6 bases and at J to 7 bases, leaving 11 bases not matched to a gene. The CDR3 contains 15 residues. The germline V gene encodes CDR1 LNHDA and CDR2 SQIVND (reference sequence). The CDR3 DNA reads TGTGCCAGTAGCGCTGGTAGCGGGACCTTAAATGAGCAGTTCTTC. This sequence encodes CASSAGSGTLNEQFF.

Only a few counts were recorded for this clone. This chain connects TRBV19 to TRBJ1-1, with 7 bases aligning to TRBD1. Germline-derived CDR1 and CDR2 are LNHDA and SQIVND (reference sequence). The J segment lost 11 bases and the V segment lost 3 bases, leaving 15 bases of the junction unmatched. The CDR3 has 15 amino acids. The CDR3, as DNA: TGTGCCAGTAGTATTCCCGGACAGGCGGGTTTTCGGGCTTTCTTT. It translates to CASSIPGQAGFRAFF.

J is TRBJ1-3 and V is TRBV19, with D possibly TRBD1 on 6 matching bases. Between the trimmed V and J ends, which lost 6 bases and 0 bases, there was a span of 15 bases. From germline, CDR1 is LNHDA and CDR2 SQIVND (reference sequence). The CDR3 is 16 amino acids. CDR3: CASSDEQGISGNTIYF. The CDR3 DNA reads TGTGCCAGTAGCGACGAACAGGGAATCTCTGGAAACACCATATATTTT.

The chain recombines TRBV5-1 with TRBJ2-2; TRBD1 is a possible D gene (5 bases). This CDR3 contains 15 residues. Germline lookup yields CDR1 SGHRS and CDR2 YFSETQ. Deletions cut 4 bases from V and 1 base from J, with 11 bases between. CDR3 amino acids: CASSPDSVNTGELFF. In nucleotides, the CDR3 is TGCGCCAGCAGCCCTGACAGCGTGAACACCGGGGAGCTGTTTTTT.

The chain employs TRBV12-3 or TRBV12-4 and TRBJ1-5, with D unclear. The CDR3 runs 11 residues. Trimming shortened V by 3 bases and J by 9 bases, and 6 bases separated the two germline ends. CDR3 protein: CASSFSGPQHF. In nucleotides, the CDR3 is TGTGCCAGCAGTTTCAGTGGGCCCCAGCATTTT.

J is TRBJ1-1 and V is TRBV2; 8 nucleotides line up with TRBD1. V shed 6 bases and J 8 bases; nucleotides not matched to a gene: 8. Germline CDR1 SNHLY, CDR2 FYNNEI. CDR3 size: 13 residues. The CDR3 spells CASRGQGIDEAFF. The CDR3 bases are TGTGCCAGCAGAGGACAGGGAATAGACGAAGCTTTCTTT.

The chain uses TRBV5-1 and TRBJ1-4; possibly TRBD1 for D (6 bases). The ends were cut back, 1 base at V and 4 bases at J, with 26 bases in the middle. The CDR3 sequence is 20 residues long. Per germline, CDR1 SGHRS and CDR2 YFSETQ. CDR3 amino acids: CASSLFSLDSQTLSNEKLFF. DNA for the CDR3: TGCGCCAGCAGCTTGTTTAGTCTGGACAGCCAAACTTTGAGTAATGAAAAACTGTTTTTT.

The V gene is TRBV7-9, the J gene TRBJ2-3; 9 positions match TRBD2. Germline V CDR1 and CDR2: SEHNR, FQNEAQ (reference sequence). CDR3 length: 16 residues. The ends lost 5 bases at V and 7 bases at J; junction bases unmatched: 13. The CDR3 here is CASSPRVSGSGNTQYF. For the CDR3, the DNA is TGTGCCAGCAGCCCGCGGGTTAGCGGGAGCGGGAATACGCAGTATTTT.

The chain couples TRBV7-8 to TRBJ1-6; 9 bases map to TRBD1. The ends lost 5 bases at V and 7 bases at J; junction bases unmatched: 6. CDR1 is SGHVS and CDR2 is FQNEAQ in the germline V gene. The CDR3 is made up of 15 amino acids. DNA of the CDR3: TGTGCCAGCAGCGGGACAGGGACAGTAAATTCACCCCTCCACTTT. Its protein product is CASSGTGTVNSPLHF.

The CDR3: CASSLQGTNSPLHF. The DNA of the CDR3 is TGTGCCAGCTCACTACAGGGGACTAATTCACCCCTCCACTTT. The chain recombines TRBV18 with TRBJ1-6; 7 bases line up with TRBD1. The CDR3 has 14 residues. Unmatched junction bases numbered 3, after V lost 4 bases and J lost 6 bases. Per germline, CDR1 KGHSH and CDR2 LQKENI.

The chain recombines TRBV6-2 or TRBV6-3 with TRBJ2-1, with D maybe TRBD2 (5 bases). V was trimmed by 6 bases and J by 7 bases, leaving 13 bases between them. Germline loops: CDR1 MNHEY, CDR2 SVGEGT. There are 13 residues in the CDR3. The CDR3 loop is CASSWRSGNEQFF. For the CDR3, the DNA is TGTGCCAGCAGCTGGCGGTCGGGGAATGAGCAGTTCTTC.

The V and J genes are TRBV7-8 and TRBJ2-1; the D gene is possibly TRBD2 (6 bases). There are 16 residues in the CDR3. In germline, CDR1 is SGHVS, CDR2 FQNEAQ. Trimming took off 5 bases at V and 0 bases at J, with 14 bases between the two ends. The CDR3 loop reads CASSRTTLSSYNEQFF. The CDR3 nucleotides are TGTGCCAGCAGCCGGACTACCCTCAGCTCCTACAATGAGCAGTTCTTC.

The chain has TRBV6-2 or TRBV6-3 and TRBJ2-2; perhaps TRBD2 as D (6 bases). Trimming removed 4 bases from V and 5 bases from J, with 14 bases in between. Germline assignment: CDR1 MNHEY and CDR2 SVGEGT. There are 15 residues in the CDR3. The DNA of the CDR3 is TGTGCCAGCAGTTTCCCGCCCCGGGGGACCGGGGAGCTGTTTTTT. Residues: CASSFPPRGTGELFF.

The chain couples TRBV7-2 to TRBJ2-3; a weak D match, TRBD2 (6 bases). V gave up 3 bases and J gave up 3 bases, with 7 bases separating them. The CDR3 covers 13 residues. The V gene's germline CDR1 is SGHTA and CDR2 FQGNSA. In DNA form, the CDR3 reads TGTGCCAGCAGCTTTGGAGGGACAGATACGCAGTATTTT. Translated, it gives CASSFGGTDTQYF.

The chain combines TRBV11-2 with TRBJ1-4, with 8 bases lining up with TRBD1. The germline gives CDR1 SGHAT, CDR2 FQNNGV. Trimming took 3 bases from V and 5 from J; bases not matched to a gene: 2. The CDR3 has 14 residues. The CDR3 nucleotides are TGTGCCAGCAGCTTTGACAGGGGAAATGAAAAACTGTTTTTT. It codes for CASSFDRGNEKLFF.

This clone occurred once. The rearrangement links TRBV11-3 to TRBJ2-3; D not resolved. From germline, CDR1 is SGHNT and CDR2 YENEEA. The germline V and J ends were trimmed by 3 bases and 1 base, with 5 bases remaining between them. This CDR3 comprises 13 residues. CDR3 protein: CASSFLGTDTQYF. DNA of the CDR3: TGTGCCAGCAGCTTTCTCGGCACAGATACGCAGTATTTT.

The CDR3 coding sequence is TGTGCCAGCAATCGTTGGGGGGTGAGCTCCTACGAGCAGTACTTC. Its protein is CASNRWGVSSYEQYF. The V and J genes are TRBV5-4 and TRBJ2-7, with D maybe TRBD2 (6 bases). The germline CDR1 and CDR2 sequences are SGHNT and YYREEE (reference sequence). The CDR3 totals 15 residues. Trimming left V 6 bases short and J 0 bases short, with 16 bases between.